This TCR beta chain stems from a study of beta chain features in type 1 diabetes (dated by TCRdb to 2016 to 2018). In the study overall: No differences in mean age, gender distribution, total cell number or subset yield were found between patients and healthy donors. A total of about 99,000,000 sorted cells were examined across all samples, and RNA yield correlated strongly with the number of cells per subset. In the study, TCRB repertoires of sorted circulating CD4+ T cell subsets from recently diagnosed type 1 diabetes patients were compared with those of matched healthy donors. Regulatory and stem cell-like memory subsets were obtained from only 8 patients and roughly 8 healthy donors, while naive and central memory subsets were obtained from all 30 or so donors.

General study outcomes and caveats: Because cDNA rather than genomic DNA was sequenced, highly expressing activated cells could have been over-represented, although no difference in activation and CD3 levels was found between groups. Type 1 diabetes patients showed a moderate but significant shortening of TCRB CDR3 length in all four CD4+ subsets. Patients with type 1 diabetes made fewer insertions and deleted more nucleotides at VDJ recombination sites, implying thymic rearrangement abnormalities. Naive, central memory and regulatory TCRB repertoires appeared more similar among patients than among healthy donors. HLA sub-analyses involved small numbers of individuals, so any influence of HLA type on TCRB rearrangement remained unresolved. Shorter templates might have been favored by PCR, but patient and control samples were amplified and corrected together, so both groups would have been affected equally by any skew.

From each donor, a single peripheral blood sample of 100 to 150 mL on average was drawn into heparinised tubes. A BD FACSAria II was used to sort naive, central memory, regulatory and stem cell-like memory CD4+ T cells with a panel that included CD45RO, CCR7, CD25, CD127, CD95 and CD27. Purity was above 95% for every sorted population. PBMCs were isolated immediately by Lymphoprep density gradient centrifugation and stained directly without culture. So that batch effects would be minimized, each experiment stained and sorted samples in pairs, pairing one healthy donor with one patient. The entire isolated RNA was reverse transcribed using the High Capacity cDNA Reverse Transcription Kit, and thus expressed TCRB transcripts were sequenced. Naive, central memory and regulatory T cell samples underwent deep immunoSEQ sequencing, averaging about 3.3 million total reads per sample. Sorted cells were lysed in RLT buffer and RNA was extracted with DNase-treated RNeasy Micro or Mini kits, depending on cell number. To prevent cross-contamination, every cell subset was processed on its own, while patient and healthy donor samples were processed together. The immunoSEQ multiplex PCR was used to amplify TCRB sequences from cDNA, yielding 87-bp fragments that span the CDR3 region. Sequencing of the amplicons was performed on the Illumina HiSeq platform. In the original analysis: Synthetic template baselines were used to correct PCR bias computationally, reads within Hamming distance 2 were collapsed, and singletons that could not be merged were discarded. Reads were aligned against IMGT so that V, D and J genes, CDR3 length and insertions or deletions at six rearrangement sites could be assigned. Within each subset, clonotype counts were normalized to the number of sorted cells before true diversity and Gini coefficients were calculated with the tcR R package. Repertoire sharing was quantified using the overlap coefficient calculated on TCRB nucleotide sequences. In its TCRdb copy, this immuneACCESS table keeps in-frame sequences only and misses some clones. Where compared with another copy, unresolved V genes explain less than half of these, and the others have no known cause. D and trimming come from the DNA, and the V and J calls and clone size come from that table. For this sample there are 330,000 or so clones; approximately 15% appear just once. The ten most abundant clones make up over 5% of the sample.

This clone was observed a handful of times. It has no known antigen specificity. No much larger clone is present one base from it, and per-base qualities are unavailable. CDR1 and CDR2 are drawn from the germline V gene: MNHEY, SVGAGI. Including the terminal cysteine and phenylalanine, the CDR3 comprises 15 residues. Just CDR3 DNA is preserved here, 45 bases in frame from base 1. V is pared back by 5 bases and J by 6 bases, with 19 bases lying between the germline termini. The receptor was derived from a man aged 25 to 40 in good health. The rearranged chain carries TRBV6-5 and TRBJ1-1, with the D gene uncertain. Sequenced: central memory CD4+ T cells from blood. The CDR3 region: CASSPPKGDGSEAFF. The DNA is TGTGCCAGCAGTCCTCCTAAGGGAGATGGGTCTGAAGCTTTCTTT.